Shown below are 26 T cell receptor beta chains from a single sample sequenced in a study of cytotoxic CD8 clonotypes in ibrutinib-treated CLL. TCRdb's table, derived via immunoSEQ multiplex PCR, lists solely in-frame clones and lacks some. This table holds roughly 180,000 clones, roughly four fifths found once. Here the sequenced sample was PBMCs, taken after 24 months of ibrutinib treatment. These receptor sequences come from a human donor with chronic lymphocytic leukemia.

Comment on this clone: Other DNA variants within this sample encode the same CDR3. The gene calls are TRBV5-1 and TRBJ1-3; 9 bases agree with TRBD1. J gave up 1 base and V 4 bases, and 3 bases lay outside the gene matches. The CDR3 has 15 amino acids. Per germline, CDR1 SGHRS and CDR2 YFSETQ. Written as DNA, the CDR3 is TGCGCCAGCAGCGCCGGGACAGGGTCTGGAAACACCATATATTTT. Protein product: CASSAGTGSGNTIYF.

J is TRBJ1-5 and V is TRBV18; a possible D gene is TRBD1 (6 bases). Trimming shortened V by 4 bases and J by 7 bases, and 14 bases separated the two germline ends. The CDR3 is 14 residues long. Per the germline V gene, CDR1 is KGHSH and CDR2 is LQKENI. The CDR3 sequence is CASSLGGAGQPQHF. Written as DNA, the CDR3 is TGTGCCAGCTCACTTGGGGGGGCGGGACAGCCCCAGCATTTT.

V is TRBV27 and J is TRBJ2-5; possible D gene TRBD1, 6 bases. Between the trimmed V and J ends, which lost 6 bases and 1 base, there was a span of 9 bases. The CDR3 loop spans 13 amino acids. Germline V gene sequence: CDR1 MNHEY, CDR2 SMNVEV (reference sequence). The CDR3 region has the DNA TGTGCCAGCAGGATGGACAGCCAAGAGACCCAGTACTTC. Encoded protein: CASRMDSQETQYF.

The rearrangement joins TRBV5-5 to TRBJ1-5; D unresolved. V was trimmed by 0 bases and J by 2 bases, leaving 15 bases between them. Looked up from germline, CDR1 is SGHKS and CDR2 is YYEKEE (reference sequence). The CDR3 consists of 17 residues. Here the CDR3 DNA reads TGTGCCAGCAGCTTGGCCCCGTTCCTCCTCGGCAATCAGCCCCAGCATTTT. It encodes CASSLAPFLLGNQPQHF. Full variable domain (outside the CDR3, taken from reference TRBV5-5 and TRBJ1-5): DAGVTQSPTHLIKTRGQQVTLRCSPISGHKSVSWYQQVLGQGPQFIFQYYEKEERGRGNFPDRFSARQFPNYSSELNVNALLLGDSALYLCASSLAPFLLGNQPQHFGDGTRLSIL.

The rearrangement joins TRBV11-3 to TRBJ2-1; D gene uncertain. Trimming shortened V by 1 base and J by 2 bases, and 6 bases separated the two germline ends. The CDR3 runs 14 residues. The germline V gene has CDR1 SGHNT and CDR2 YENEEA. DNA for the CDR3: TGTGCCAGCAGCTTAGGAAGAACCTACAATGAGCAGTTCTTC. This translates into CASSLGRTYNEQFF. Based on the CDR3 plus reference TRBV11-3 and TRBJ2-1, the full variable domain is EAGVVQSPRYKIIEKKQPVAFWCNPISGHNTLYWYLQNLGQGPELLIRYENEEAVDDSQLPKDRFSAERLKGVDSTLKIQPAELGDSAVYLCASSLGRTYNEQFFGPGTRLTVL.

The genes are TRBV18 and TRBJ2-5; tentative D call: TRBD2 (6 bases). The ends were cut back, 3 bases at V and 2 bases at J, with 16 bases in the middle. The CDR3 covers 16 residues. Germline V lookup: CDR1 KGHSH, CDR2 LQKENI. CDR3 amino acids: CASSPSGRLRQETQYF. The CDR3 bases are TGTGCCAGCTCACCGAGTGGGAGGCTGAGACAAGAGACCCAGTACTTC.

Turning to this clone: The same CDR3 also results from other DNA sequences found in this sample. The chain recombines TRBV5-1 with TRBJ2-7, with a tentative D call TRBD2 (5 bases). Between the trimmed V and J ends, which lost 2 bases and 4 bases, there was a span of 7 bases. CDR3 length equals 12 residues. Germline assignment: CDR1 SGHRS and CDR2 YFSETQ. The CDR3 nucleotides are TGCGCCAGCAGCTTAACGGGGTACGAGCAGTACTTC. As protein: CASSLTGYEQYF.

The V and J genes are TRBV7-9 and TRBJ1-3; weak D call: TRBD1 (6 bases). The V end lost 2 bases, the J end lost 2 bases, and 10 bases lay between the germline ends. The CDR3 extends over 15 amino acids. Germline CDR1 and CDR2: SEHNR and FQNEAQ (reference sequence). The CDR3 sequence: CASSLNREAGNTIYF. CDR3 sequence (DNA): TGTGCCAGCAGCTTAAACAGGGAGGCTGGAAACACCATATATTTT.

The chain couples TRBV19 to TRBJ2-3; 12 bases are shared with TRBD2. The germline CDR1 and CDR2 sequences are LNHDA and SQIVND (reference sequence). Trimming at V came to 5 bases and at J to 3 bases, leaving 9 bases not matched to a gene. This CDR3 region has 17 residues. In DNA form, the CDR3 reads TGTGCCAGTAGTCAGGAAGCCGGACTAGCGGGAACAGATACGCAGTATTTT. Protein: CASSQEAGLAGTDTQYF.

This chain connects TRBV25-1 to TRBJ1-4; 7 positions match TRBD1. This CDR3 comprises 16 residues. Germline V gene lookup returns CDR1 MGHDK and CDR2 SYGVNS. With V trimmed by 0 bases and J by 3 bases, 4 bases remained unmatched. The CDR3 region is CASSEYRRGPNEKLFF. The DNA for the CDR3 is TGTGCCAGCAGTGAATATCGGAGGGGGCCTAATGAAAAACTGTTTTTT.

The V gene is TRBV28, the J gene TRBJ1-2, with a possible D match to TRBD1 (6 bases). Between the trimmed V and J ends, which lost 1 base and 6 bases, there was a span of 12 bases. Germline CDR1 is MDHEN and CDR2 is SYDVKM. The CDR3 has 14 residues. CDR3 DNA sequence: TGTGCCAGCAGTTTATTGGGGGGCGCGAATGGCTACACCTTC. Translation: CASSLLGGANGYTF.

V is TRBV19 and J is TRBJ1-2; D is ambiguous. Germline V lookup: CDR1 LNHDA, CDR2 SQIVND (reference sequence). Between the trimmed V and J ends, which lost 7 bases and 2 bases, there was a span of 20 bases. CDR3 length equals 16 residues. CDR3 residues: CASTPQPGYRNYGYTF. The CDR3 DNA is TGTGCCAGTACCCCTCAACCTGGGTACCGGAACTATGGCTACACCTTC. The full variable domain, rest sourced from reference TRBV19 and TRBJ1-2, is DGGITQSPKYLFRKEGQNVTLSCEQNLNHDAMYWYRQDPGQGLRLIYYSQIVNDFQKGDIAEGYSVSREKKESFPLTVTSAQKNPTAFYLCASTPQPGYRNYGYTFGSGTRLTVV.

The gene calls are TRBV19 and TRBJ2-1, with 9 bases that match TRBD1. Germline V CDR1 and CDR2: LNHDA, SQIVND (reference sequence). The CDR3 covers 14 residues. Trimming at V came to 5 bases and at J to 7 bases, leaving 6 bases not matched to a gene. CDR3: CASSSGTGKNEQFF. The CDR3 DNA reads as TGTGCCAGTAGTTCCGGGACAGGGAAGAATGAGCAGTTCTTC.

The J gene is TRBJ1-4, the V gene TRBV29-1, with 7 bases aligning to TRBD1. After removal of 4 bases from V and 13 bases from J, the junction contained 9 bases not matched to a gene. The germline CDR1 and CDR2 sequences are SQVTM and ANQGSEA. This CDR3 spans 12 amino acids. CDR3 nucleotide sequence: TGCAGCGTTGGTGCCCCGGCAGGGGGACTGTTTTTT. The encoded protein is CSVGAPAGGLFF.

The chain couples TRBV19 to TRBJ2-3; TRBD2 is a possible D gene (6 bases). Trimming stripped 3 bases from V and 1 base from J, with 8 bases between. Per germline, CDR1 LNHDA and CDR2 SQIVND (reference sequence). This CDR3 has 14 amino acids. The CDR3 nucleotides read TGTGCCAGTAGTATGGCTAGCGGCACAGATACGCAGTATTTT. Translated, it gives CASSMASGTDTQYF. The whole variable domain, remainder taken from reference TRBV19 and TRBJ2-3, is DGGITQSPKYLFRKEGQNVTLSCEQNLNHDAMYWYRQDPGQGLRLIYYSQIVNDFQKGDIAEGYSVSREKKESFPLTVTSAQKNPTAFYLCASSMASGTDTQYFGPGTRLTVL.

This chain uses TRBV27 with TRBJ1-1, with 9 nucleotides matching TRBD1. The V gene end was trimmed by 2 bases and the J gene end by 3 bases; junction bases not matched to a gene: 7. CDR1 is MNHEY and CDR2 is SMNVEV in the germline V gene (reference sequence). CDR3 size: 16 residues. CDR3 in DNA: TGTGCCAGCAGTTTAGTGACAGGGGGGAGGCACACTGAAGCTTTCTTT. It translates to CASSLVTGGRHTEAFF.

This clone was seen only a few times. The rearrangement joins TRBV7-3 to TRBJ1-5; D is ambiguous. Germline assignment: CDR1 SGHTA and CDR2 FQGTGA. The CDR3 is 16 amino acids. V was pared by 5 bases and J by 0 bases, with 14 bases between. CDR3: CASSPQESYSNQPQHF. CDR3 coding DNA: TGTGCCAGCAGCCCCCAGGAGTCTTATAGCAATCAGCCCCAGCATTTT.

V and J are TRBV11-1 and TRBJ2-3; 9 positions agree with TRBD1. From germline, CDR1 is SGHAT and CDR2 FQDESV (reference sequence). V dropped 2 bases and J dropped 3; count of bases not matched to a gene: 6. CDR3 length: 16 residues. CDR3: CASSLFVGTGTDTQYF. The CDR3 bases are TGTGCCAGCAGCTTATTTGTTGGGACAGGGACAGATACGCAGTATTTT.

The V call is TRBV27, the J call TRBJ1-2; the D gene is possibly TRBD1 (5 bases). CDR3 length equals 15 residues. V was clipped by 4 bases and J by 5 bases, with 17 bases between them. Germline V gene data show CDR1 as MNHEY and CDR2 as SMNVEV (reference sequence). Written as DNA, the CDR3 is TGTGCCAGCAGTTACGGGGGTAAGAGAGGGTATGGCTACACCTTC. Protein sequence: CASSYGGKRGYGYTF.

The chain couples TRBV4-1 to TRBJ2-1, with 12 positions matching TRBD2. Trimming cost V 1 base and J 6 bases; bases outside gene matches: 1. CDR1 MGHRA and CDR2 YSYEKL come from the germline V gene. The CDR3 has 15 residues. The CDR3 here is CASSQGLAGVNEQFF. The CDR3 region has the DNA TGCGCCAGCAGCCAAGGACTAGCGGGGGTCAATGAGCAGTTCTTC.

The rearrangement joins TRBV18 to TRBJ2-7, with D possibly being TRBD1 (7 bases). The V gene's germline CDR1 is KGHSH and CDR2 LQKENI. V was clipped by 3 bases and J by 6 bases, with 12 bases between them. CDR3 size: 13 residues. The CDR3 bases are TGTGCCAGCTCACCGCGACAGGGAGGCGAGCAGTACTTC. Translation: CASSPRQGGEQYF. Full variable domain (outside the CDR3, taken from reference TRBV18 and TRBJ2-7): NAGVMQNPRHLVRRRGQEARLRCSPMKGHSHVYWYRQLPEEGLKFMVYLQKENIIDESGMPKERFSAEFPKEGPSILRIQQVVRGDSAAYFCASSPRQGGEQYFGPGTRLTVT.

V gene TRBV9 combines with J gene TRBJ1-1; 11 nucleotides line up with TRBD1. The CDR3 sequence is 17 residues long. The germline V gene has CDR1 SGDLS and CDR2 YYNGEE. The trim removed 4 bases at V and 3 bases at J, leaving 11 bases unmatched. CDR3 sequence (DNA): TGTGCCAGCAGCCGTAAGGACAGGGGGCTGTTGGACACTGAAGCTTTCTTT. Its protein product is CASSRKDRGLLDTEAFF. Supplemented by reference TRBV9 and TRBJ1-1, the full variable domain reads DSGVTQTPKHLITATGQRVTLRCSPRSGDLSVYWYQQSLDQGLQFLIQYYNGEERAKGNILERFSAQQFPDLHSELNLSSLELGDSALYFCASSRKDRGLLDTEAFFGQGTRLTVV.

V usage is TRBV18 and J usage is TRBJ1-4; no clear D. V lost 4 bases, J lost 7 bases, and 10 bases lay in between. The CDR3 has 13 amino acids. The germline gives CDR1 KGHSH, CDR2 LQKENI. CDR3 coding DNA: TGTGCCAGCTCACTGGCCACTCTTGAAAAACTGTTTTTT. It translates to CASSLATLEKLFF.

The chain joins TRBV27 to TRBJ2-5, with 7 bases identical to TRBD1. J lost 4 bases, V lost 6 bases, and 11 bases had no gene match. The germline CDR1 and CDR2 sequences are MNHEY and SMNVEV (reference sequence). The CDR3 sequence is 15 residues long. CDR3 DNA sequence: TGTGCCAGCAGCCAAGACAGGGAAGGGAGAGAGACCCAGTACTTC. Residues: CASSQDREGRETQYF.

The chain joins TRBV6-5 to TRBJ2-7; 9 nucleotides align to TRBD1. Germline CDR1 MNHEY, CDR2 SVGAGI. Losses at the gene ends were 7 bases for V and 0 bases for J; bases not matched to a gene: 7. The length of the CDR3 is 15 residues. The CDR3 bases are TGTGCCAGCATTACCGGGACAGGGTACTCCTACGAGCAGTACTTC. Residues: CASITGTGYSYEQYF.

There are a few counts of this clone. V usage is TRBV30 and J usage is TRBJ1-5; D ambiguous. With 0 bases removed from V and 7 bases from J, the gap between germline ends came to 13 bases. The CDR3 loop spans 14 amino acids. Germline CDR1 GTSNPN, CDR2 SVGIG (reference sequence). CDR3 protein: CAWSVEGGQQPQHF. The CDR3 nucleotides are TGTGCCTGGAGTGTAGAGGGAGGGCAACAGCCCCAGCATTTT. Combining the CDR3 with reference TRBV30 and TRBJ1-5 gives the whole variable domain SQTIHQWPATLVQPVGSPLSLECTVEGTSNPNLYWYRQAAGRGLQLLFYSVGIGQISSEVPQNLSASRPQDRQFILSSKKLLLSDSGFYLCAWSVEGGQQPQHFGDGTRLSIL.